The clone carrying this T cell receptor (beta chain) showed up just once. Its matching antigen is unknown. Sequencing used immunoSEQ multiplex PCR; TCRdb keeps in-frame clones, though not all of them. The sample consists of under 200,000 clones, 80% to 95% of them appearing once. The CDR3 has 15 amino acids. Between the trimmed V and J ends, which lost 4 bases and 5 bases, there was a span of 19 bases. From germline, CDR1 is SGHKS and CDR2 YYEKEE (reference sequence). The sample originates from a study of shared clonotypes between healthy human individuals. Study results and caveats: Memory subsets had estimated richness that was generally smaller than that of naive subsets.

V gene TRBV5-5 combines with J gene TRBJ2-7; a weak D match, TRBD1 (7 bases). This clonotype was sampled from a woman between 25 and 40 years old in good health. Sequenced: naive CD4+ T cells sorted from blood. Sample subset: CD45RA+ positively selected. CDR3 coding DNA: TGTGCCAGCAGCCGGTCAGGGGGAGGTTGGGACGAGCAGTACTTC. Encoded protein: CASSRSGGGWDEQYF. The full variable domain, completed using reference TRBV5-5 and TRBJ2-7, is DAGVTQSPTHLIKTRGQQVTLRCSPISGHKSVSWYQQVLGQGPQFIFQYYEKEERGRGNFPDRFSARQFPNYSSELNVNALLLGDSALYLCASSRSGGGWDEQYFGPGTRLTVT.